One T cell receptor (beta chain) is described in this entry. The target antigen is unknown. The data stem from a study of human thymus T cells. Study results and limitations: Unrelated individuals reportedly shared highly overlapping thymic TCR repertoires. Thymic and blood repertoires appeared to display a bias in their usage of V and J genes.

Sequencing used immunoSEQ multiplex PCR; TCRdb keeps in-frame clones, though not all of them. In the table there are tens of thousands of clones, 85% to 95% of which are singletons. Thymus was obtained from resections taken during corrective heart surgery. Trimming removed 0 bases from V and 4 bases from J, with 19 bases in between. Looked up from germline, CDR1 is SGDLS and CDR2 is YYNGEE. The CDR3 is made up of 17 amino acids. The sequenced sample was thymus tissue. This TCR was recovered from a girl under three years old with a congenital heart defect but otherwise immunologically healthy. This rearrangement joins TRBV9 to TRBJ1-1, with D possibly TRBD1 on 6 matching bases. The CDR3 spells CASSVDAMGDKGTEAFF. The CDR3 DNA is TGTGCCAGCAGCGTAGACGCAATGGGGGACAAAGGCACTGAAGCTTTCTTT.